This T cell receptor beta chain was retrieved from a study of T-cell reconstitution after alpha-beta-depleted transplantation in children. The authors prepared the TCRbeta library with unique molecular identifiers. In TCRdb, the PCR reads were re-called with MiXCR into one record per CDR3 protein. The data hold 750,000 to 950,000 distinct CDR3 sequences, with around 15% observed a single time. This clonotype was sampled from a male patient under 18 who had a stem cell transplant for acute lymphoblastic leukemia, so the T cells may come from the graft donor. The sample here was PBMCs, mostly from graft donor cells, taken 360 days after TCRalphabeta/CD19-depleted stem cell transplant.

This chain's CDR3 is CASSLGSRLANTEAFF. The CDR3 nucleotides read TGCGCCAGCAGCTTGGGGTCCCGGCTGGCGAACACTGAAGCTTTCTTT. V gene TRBV5-1 combines with J gene TRBJ1-1; D is undetermined. The CDR3 consists of 16 residues. In germline, CDR1 is SGHRS, CDR2 YFSETQ. The V and J ends lost 0 bases and 1 base respectively, with 13 bases between them.